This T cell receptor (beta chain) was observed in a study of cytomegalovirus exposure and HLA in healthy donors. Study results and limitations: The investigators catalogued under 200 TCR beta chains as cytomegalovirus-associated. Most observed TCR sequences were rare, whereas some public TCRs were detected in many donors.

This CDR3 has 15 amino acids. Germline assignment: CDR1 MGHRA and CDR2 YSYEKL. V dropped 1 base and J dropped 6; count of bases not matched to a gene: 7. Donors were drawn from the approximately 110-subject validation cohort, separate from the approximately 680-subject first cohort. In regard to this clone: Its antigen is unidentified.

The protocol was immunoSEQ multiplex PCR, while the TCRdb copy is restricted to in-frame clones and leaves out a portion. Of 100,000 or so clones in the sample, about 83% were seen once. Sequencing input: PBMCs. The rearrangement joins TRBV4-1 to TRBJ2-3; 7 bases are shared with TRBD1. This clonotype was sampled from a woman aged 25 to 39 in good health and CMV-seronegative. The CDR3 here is CASSQAGRGQDTQYF. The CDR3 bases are TGCGCCAGCAGCCAAGCGGGAAGGGGGCAGGATACGCAGTATTTT.